This record covers a single T cell receptor beta chain. In the authors' workflow: Amplification of reference gene primers was used by the study to estimate nucleated cell counts. Sequencing was performed with immunoSEQ multiplex PCR; in TCRdb, only in-frame clones are kept and a portion is missing. The V and J calls and clone size come from that table; D and trimming were worked out from the DNA. The data show fewer than 300,000 clones, approximately 82% seen once. Trimming removed 3 bases from V and 6 bases from J, with 8 bases in between. The germline V gene has CDR1 KGHSH and CDR2 LQKENI. CDR3 length: 12 amino acids. This specimen comes from a study of blood T cell repertoires in COVID-19. Overall study: The study drew acute and convalescent COVID-19 samples from the United States, Italy and Spain. Sources were T cells, B-cell-depleted T cells, or PBMCs; the material itself was cDNA or gDNA.

This receptor was obtained from a woman in her late teens or twenties with acute or convalescent COVID-19. J is TRBJ2-5 and V is TRBV18, with a possible D match to TRBD2 (5 bases). Sequencing input: peripheral blood. The chain's CDR3 is CASSPRGQTQYF. In DNA, the CDR3 is TGTGCCAGCTCACCCCGCGGGCAGACCCAGTACTTC.